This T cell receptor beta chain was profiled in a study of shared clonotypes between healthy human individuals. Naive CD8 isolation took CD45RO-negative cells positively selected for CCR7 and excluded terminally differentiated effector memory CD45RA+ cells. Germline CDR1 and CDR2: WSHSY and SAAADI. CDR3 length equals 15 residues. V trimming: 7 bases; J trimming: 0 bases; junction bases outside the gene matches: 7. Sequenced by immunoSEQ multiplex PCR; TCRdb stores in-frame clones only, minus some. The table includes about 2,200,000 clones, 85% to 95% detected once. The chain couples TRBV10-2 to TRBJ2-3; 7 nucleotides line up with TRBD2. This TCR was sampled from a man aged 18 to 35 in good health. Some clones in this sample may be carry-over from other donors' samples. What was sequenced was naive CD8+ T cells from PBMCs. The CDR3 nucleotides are TGCGCCAGCACCGAGTCACTAGCGAGCACAGATACGCAGTATTTT. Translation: CASTESLASTDTQYF.